This TCR beta chain appears in the sequencing data of a study of blood T cell repertoires in COVID-19. Study context: The analysed material was cDNA or gDNA that came from T cells, B-cell-depleted T cells, or PBMCs.

As originally analysed: Amplification of reference gene primers provided the estimated nucleated cell counts. Libraries were prepared by immunoSEQ multiplex PCR; TCRdb keeps only in-frame clonotypes and omits some of them. V and J calls and clone size follow that table, whereas D and trimming were derived from the DNA. The top ten clones hold 2.4% of a sample with some 150,000 clones, approximately 91% of them seen once. Trimming cost V 6 bases and J 6 bases, with 18 bases left between them. The CDR3 has 16 residues. In germline, CDR1 is MDHEN, CDR2 SYDVKM. This clone came up a few times. This chain joins TRBV28 and TRBJ1-6, with a possible D match to TRBD1 (6 bases). The TCR comes from a woman in her 70s with acute or convalescent COVID-19. Sequenced input: peripheral blood. CDR3 sequence (DNA): TGTGCCAGCAGACCAAGTGGACAGTCTCTTAATTCACCCCTCCACTTT. This codes for CASRPSGQSLNSPLHF. Supplemented by reference TRBV28 and TRBJ1-6, the full variable domain reads DVKVTQSSRYLVKRTGEKVFLECVQDMDHENMFWYRQDPGLGLRLIYFSYDVKMKEKGDIPEGYSVSREKKERFSLILESASTNQTSMYLCASRPSGQSLNSPLHFGNGTRLTVT.